A single T cell receptor (beta chain) is shown here with its context. Its antigen remains unknown. The control participants were healthy donors, and these controls were matched with respect to both age and sex. CDR1 is SEHNR, CDR2 FQNEAQ, per germline (reference sequence). The CDR3 extends over 15 amino acids. V was trimmed by 5 bases and J by 0 bases, leaving 13 bases between them. This record belongs to a study of CD8 T cells in Susac syndrome. The study, taken as a whole, reports: In its TCR sequencing and HLA analysis, the study acknowledged that the number of individuals was relatively small.

RNA totalling roughly 0.45 to 1 ug underwent reverse transcription with random hexamers. Coverage of TCR beta CDR3 amplification by immunoSEQ multiplex PCR extended to 54 Vbeta and 13 Jbeta. TCRdb re-called the immunoSEQ multiplex PCR reads through MiXCR, storing one row per CDR3 protein. The sample records more than 130,000 distinct CDR3 sequences, 90% to 95% being singletons. Input material: CD8+ T cells from PBMCs. This receptor was identified in a human donor in good health. This chain connects TRBV7-9 to TRBJ1-1; possible D gene TRBD1, 5 bases. CDR3 in DNA: TGTGCCAGCAGCATCATTGGGACGGTGAACACTGAAGCTTTCTTT. Encoded protein: CASSIIGTVNTEAFF.